The rows below give T cell receptor beta chains drawn from one sample of a study of cytomegalovirus exposure and HLA in healthy donors. TCRdb's copy holds only in-frame clones and misses some; the assay was immunoSEQ multiplex PCR. The table shows roughly 150,000 clones, with approximately 87% occurring only once. Material: PBMCs. The receptors shown here come from a woman aged 30 to 39 in good health and CMV-seronegative. CDR3s include the opening cysteine and the closing phenylalanine or tryptophan. The D gene is left open where the match is weak. Clone size is not always given. Where it is, it says once, few, many or a class for expanded clones.

d_call,clone_size,j_call,v_call,cdr3_aa,cdr3_nt
-,-,TRBJ1-4,TRBV11-1,CASSLGSHGEKLFF,TGTGCCAGCAGCTTGGGTTCCCATGGTGAAAAACTGTTTTTT
TRBD2,-,TRBJ2-1,TRBV5-4,CASSSGTSGINEQFF,TGTGCCAGCAGCAGCGGGACTAGCGGGATCAATGAGCAGTTCTTC
-,-,TRBJ1-2,TRBV25-1,CASSGLGVGYTF,TGTGCCAGCAGTGGACTCGGGGTTGGCTACACCTTC
-,-,TRBJ2-4,TRBV2,CASKGRTAKNIQYF,TGTGCCAGCAAGGGCCGGACAGCCAAAAACATTCAGTACTTC
TRBD2,once,TRBJ2-1,TRBV19,CASSIASGGYREQFF,TGTGCCAGTAGTATCGCTAGCGGGGGGTACAGGGAGCAGTTCTTC
TRBD1,-,TRBJ2-1,TRBV5-1,CASGTGGIGSNEQFF,TGCGCCAGCGGGACAGGGGGCATTGGGAGTAATGAGCAGTTCTTC
-,-,TRBJ1-1,TRBV28,CASSSTGNTEAFF,TGTGCCAGCAGTTCGACGGGGAACACTGAAGCTTTCTTT
-,few,TRBJ1-2,TRBV15,CATSRSSAAGTNYGYTF,TGTGCCACCAGCAGATCATCGGCGGCAGGGACGAACTATGGCTACACCTTC
-,few,TRBJ1-1,TRBV6-1,CASSLERGKGQAFF,TGTGCCAGCAGTTTGGAAAGGGGAAAGGGCCAAGCTTTCTTT
-,-,TRBJ2-3,TRBV9,CASSVGGYQTYTQYF,TGTGCCAGCAGCGTAGGTGGCTACCAGACATATACGCAGTATTTT
TRBD1,-,TRBJ2-7,TRBV7-2,CASSQYFGTGGGEQYF,TGCGCCAGCAGCCAATATTTCGGGACAGGGGGCGGCGAGCAGTACTTC
TRBD1,once,TRBJ1-5,TRBV19,CASHPGQGRNQPQHF,TGTGCCAGTCACCCGGGACAGGGGCGAAATCAGCCCCAGCATTTT
-,-,TRBJ2-7,TRBV27,CASSLDRFAYEQYF,TGTGCCAGCAGTTTAGACCGATTTGCCTACGAGCAGTACTTC
-,-,TRBJ1-2,TRBV27,CASKGANYGYTF,TGTGCCAGCAAAGGGGCTAACTATGGCTACACCTTC
TRBD1,-,TRBJ1-1,TRBV7-8,CASTFTQGATEAFF,TGTGCCAGCACCTTTACGCAGGGGGCCACTGAAGCTTTCTTT
-,-,TRBJ1-1,TRBV15,CATSRVWGGGAEAFF,TGTGCCACCAGCAGAGTATGGGGAGGAGGGGCTGAAGCTTTCTTT
TRBD1,-,TRBJ1-3,TRBV4-1,CASSQRQGFGNTIYF,TGCGCCAGCAGCCAACGACAGGGATTTGGAAACACCATATATTTT
-,-,TRBJ2-3,TRBV6-5,CASSYGGAPDTQYF,TGTGCCAGCAGTTACGGGGGGGCCCCAGATACGCAGTATTTT
-,-,TRBJ2-7,TRBV30,CAWEATYEQYF,TGTGCCTGGGAGGCAACATACGAGCAGTACTTC
TRBD1,-,TRBJ2-5,TRBV5-1,CASSLDRGRTQYF,TGCGCCAGCAGCTTGGACAGGGGGCGGACCCAGTACTTC
TRBD1,-,TRBJ2-3,TRBV7-2,CASREGIGQGVTDTQYF,TGTGCCAGCAGGGAGGGGATTGGACAGGGGGTCACAGATACGCAGTATTTT
TRBD1,-,TRBJ2-5,TRBV29-1,CSVGGPGQGQETQYF,TGCAGCGTAGGGGGACCGGGACAGGGCCAAGAGACCCAGTACTTC
-,-,TRBJ2-5,TRBV30,CAWSGTAIQETQYF,TGTGCCTGGAGTGGGACAGCCATCCAAGAGACCCAGTACTTC
-,-,TRBJ2-1,TRBV27,CASGPGTVYNEQFF,TGTGCCAGCGGCCCTGGGACGGTCTACAATGAGCAGTTCTTC
TRBD1,-,TRBJ1-4,TRBV27,CASSLGEGANEKLFF,TGTGCCAGCAGTTTAGGGGAGGGGGCGAATGAAAAACTGTTTTTT
-,-,TRBJ1-4,TRBV4-3,CASSLDEKLFF,TGCGCCAGCAGCTTAGATGAAAAACTGTTTTTT
TRBD2,-,TRBJ2-1,TRBV19,CASELAGGRDEQFF,TGTGCCAGCGAACTAGCGGGAGGGCGCGATGAGCAGTTCTTC
-,-,TRBJ1-2,TRBV29-1,CSVALNYGYTF,TGCAGCGTCGCCCTTAACTATGGCTACACCTTC
TRBD1,-,TRBJ1-1,TRBV28,CASSLSGGGTEAFF,TGTGCCAGCAGCCTATCAGGGGGCGGCACTGAAGCTTTCTTT
TRBD2,once,TRBJ2-7,TRBV4-2,CASSPRDGLAGVVYEQYF,TGTGCCAGCAGCCCAAGAGACGGACTAGCGGGAGTAGTCTACGAGCAGTACTTC
-,-,TRBJ2-1,TRBV30,CASQGGTRSYNEQFF,TGTGCCTCCCAGGGCGGGACCCGCTCCTACAATGAGCAGTTCTTC
-,-,TRBJ2-2,TRBV19,CASSIEVNTGELFF,TGTGCCAGTAGTATAGAGGTGAACACCGGGGAGCTGTTTTTT